This T cell receptor beta chain is drawn from a study of blood T cell repertoires in COVID-19. In the study overall: T cells, B-cell-depleted T cells, or PBMCs supplied cDNA or gDNA.

Seattle patients were enrolled during active infection and followed longitudinally. The authors' processing: From reference gene primer amplification, estimates of nucleated cell counts were derived. Clones were sequenced by immunoSEQ multiplex PCR, and TCRdb holds only the in-frame ones, with some missing. V and J calls and clone size are as listed in that table; D and trimming were resolved from the DNA. The table has some 520,000 clones, 80% to 90% seen once. V was shortened by 0 bases and J by 2 bases, with 10 bases between the two germline ends. The germline CDR1 and CDR2 sequences are SGDLS and YYNGEE. This CDR3 has 15 residues.

This clonotype originated in a man aged 18 to 29 with COVID-19, enrolled during active disease. The sequenced material came from peripheral blood. The chain couples TRBV9 to TRBJ2-3; D possibly corresponds to TRBD2 (5 bases). As DNA, the CDR3 is TGTGCCAGCAGCGTAGGATTTAGCGCCACAGATACGCAGTATTTT. This translates into CASSVGFSATDTQYF. The full variable domain, rest sourced from reference TRBV9 and TRBJ2-3, is DSGVTQTPKHLITATGQRVTLRCSPRSGDLSVYWYQQSLDQGLQFLIQYYNGEERAKGNILERFSAQQFPDLHSELNLSSLELGDSALYFCASSVGFSATDTQYFGPGTRLTVL.